The entry below gives a single T cell receptor (beta chain) sequence along with its context. The antigen remains undetermined. These data come from a study of cytomegalovirus exposure and HLA in healthy donors. Study-level findings and limits: According to an earlier analysis, most TCR beta V segments yielded productive rearrangements about 90% or about 30% of the time.

The PCR employed 60 Vbeta primers together with 13 Jbeta primers. Here immunoSEQ multiplex PCR was the method, and the copy in TCRdb shows in-frame clones only, minus some. The sample lists 150,000 to 200,000 clones; more than 70% were seen once. The sequence came from a girl aged 5-17 years in good health and CMV-seropositive. Material for sequencing was PBMCs.

In DNA, the CDR3 is TGTGCCAGCAGTTACCAGGCCGGGAGGGCCGGCAATGAGCAGTTCTTC. This translates into CASSYQAGRAGNEQFF. The chain links TRBV6-5 to TRBJ2-1, with 8 nucleotides matching TRBD2. Per the germline V gene, CDR1 is MNHEY and CDR2 is SVGAGI. CDR3 length equals 16 residues. With V trimmed by 2 bases and J by 6 bases, 9 bases remained unmatched.